Listed below are T cell receptor beta chains from one sample, sequenced in a study of CD8+ T cells in alopecia areata. The protocol was immunoSEQ multiplex PCR, while the TCRdb copy is restricted to in-frame clones and leaves out a portion. This sample has 150,000 to 250,000 clones; around 56% occur once, and the top ten carry 3% to 4%. This specimen consisted of CD4+ T cells sorted from blood, obtained at week 4, from a patient treated with tofacitinib. These receptors all come from a human donor with alopecia areata. Both conserved end residues are part of each CDR3. A D gene is named only where the DNA matches it firmly. Size tells how often a clone was seen (once, few, many) or the class of an expanded clone, and some rows leave it out.

D gene	clone size	V gene	J gene	CDR3 DNA	CDR3 protein
NA	NA	TRBV30	TRBJ2-5	TGTGCCTGGAAGCAGGGAGCAGAGACCCAGTACTTC	CAWKQGAETQYF
NA	few	TRBV7-9	TRBJ2-1	TGTGCCAGCAGCTCCGGGACACGGAACAATGAGCAGTTCTTC	CASSSGTRNNEQFF
NA	few	TRBV29-1	TRBJ2-7	TGCAGCGTTGTCCGGGCCTACGAGCAGTACTTC	CSVVRAYEQYF
TRBD1	NA	TRBV29-1	TRBJ2-7	TGCAGCGTGGCGGGACAGGGCTACGAGCAGTACTTC	CSVAGQGYEQYF
NA	few	TRBV5-1	TRBJ2-7	TGCGCCAGCAGCTTCAGGGGGGTCGAGCAGTACTTC	CASSFRGVEQYF
TRBD1	NA	TRBV5-1	TRBJ1-6	TGCGCCAGCAGCCGAGACAGGGGCGCACCCCTCCACTTT	CASSRDRGAPLHF
TRBD1	NA	TRBV28	TRBJ2-5	TGTGCCAGCAGTTACCGGGACAGGGTACGGGAGACCCAGTACTTC	CASSYRDRVRETQYF
NA	NA	TRBV28	TRBJ2-2	TGTGCCAGCAGTCAATCATGGAGACGAAACACCGGGGAGCTGTTTTTT	CASSQSWRRNTGELFF
NA	NA	TRBV30	TRBJ1-3	TGTGCCTGGAGTGTACGGGGACCCACTGGAAACACCATATATTTT	CAWSVRGPTGNTIYF
TRBD1	few	TRBV7-3	TRBJ2-2	TGTGCCAGCAGCCTTGACAGGGGGCGCGGCGGGGAGCTGTTTTTT	CASSLDRGRGGELFF
TRBD1	few	TRBV15	TRBJ2-7	TGTGCCACCAGCAGAGGGACAGGGAGCTACGAGCAGTACTTC	CATSRGTGSYEQYF
TRBD2	NA	TRBV7-8	TRBJ2-7	TGTGCCAGCAGCTCAAGGGCTAGCGGGGGGCGCGCGAGCTCCTACGAGCAGTACTTC	CASSSRASGGRASSYEQYF
NA	NA	TRBV30	TRBJ2-5	TGTGCCTGGAGTGTCCTCCAAGAGACCCAGTACTTC	CAWSVLQETQYF
TRBD1	NA	TRBV5-1	TRBJ2-1	TGCGCCAGCAGCTTGCCGGGACAGGGGGCTGGTGAGCAGTTCTTC	CASSLPGQGAGEQFF
TRBD2	few	TRBV29-1	TRBJ2-1	TGCAGCGTTGAGCGGGCTAGCGGGGGGTACGATGAGCAGTTCTTC	CSVERASGGYDEQFF
NA	NA	TRBV7-6	TRBJ1-6	TGTGCCAGCAGCCGATCCAGCAGGGGTAGCAATTCACCCCTCCACTTT	CASSRSSRGSNSPLHF
NA	NA	TRBV9	TRBJ1-1	TGTGCCAGCAGCGGTGAGGGGGACCAGGGCACTGAAGCTTTCTTT	CASSGEGDQGTEAFF